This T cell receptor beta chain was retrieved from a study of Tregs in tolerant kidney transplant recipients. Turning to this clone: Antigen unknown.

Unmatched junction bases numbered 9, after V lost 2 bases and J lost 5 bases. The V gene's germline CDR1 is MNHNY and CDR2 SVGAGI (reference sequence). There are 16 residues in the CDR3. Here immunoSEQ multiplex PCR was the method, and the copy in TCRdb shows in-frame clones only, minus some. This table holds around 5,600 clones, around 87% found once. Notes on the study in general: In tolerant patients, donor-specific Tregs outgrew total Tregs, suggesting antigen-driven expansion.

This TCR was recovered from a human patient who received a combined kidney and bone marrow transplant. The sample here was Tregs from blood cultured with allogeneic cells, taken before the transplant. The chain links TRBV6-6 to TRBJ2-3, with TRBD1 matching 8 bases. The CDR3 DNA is TGTGCCAGCAGTTACGGCAGGGGGCTAAAGGGAGATACGCAGTATTTT. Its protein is CASSYGRGLKGDTQYF.